This TCR beta chain came from a study of blood T cell repertoires in COVID-19. On the study more broadly: Samples representing acute and convalescent COVID-19 were sourced from the United States, Italy and Spain. PBMCs, B-cell-depleted T cells, or T cells were the source of the cDNA or gDNA that made up the material.

TCRdb's table, derived via immunoSEQ multiplex PCR, lists solely in-frame clones and lacks some. This table holds hundreds of thousands of clones, approximately 90% found once. This CDR3 is built from 17 residues. The ends lost 5 bases at V and 5 bases at J; junction bases unmatched: 9. CDR1 is SGHAT, CDR2 FQNNGV, per germline. Participant age was about 18 to 89 years, and participants resided in about 25 US areas. Membership in each cohort depended on participant-reported clinical history. The chain employs TRBV11-2 and TRBJ2-5; 15 bases align to TRBD2. This receptor was identified in a man aged 18-30 years who had recovered from COVID-19. Sequenced input: PBMCs or T cells enriched from blood (not recorded which). CDR3 sequence (DNA): TGTGCCAGCAGCGCCCAGGGACTAGCGGGAGGTATGGAGACCCAGTACTTC. Its protein is CASSAQGLAGGMETQYF.